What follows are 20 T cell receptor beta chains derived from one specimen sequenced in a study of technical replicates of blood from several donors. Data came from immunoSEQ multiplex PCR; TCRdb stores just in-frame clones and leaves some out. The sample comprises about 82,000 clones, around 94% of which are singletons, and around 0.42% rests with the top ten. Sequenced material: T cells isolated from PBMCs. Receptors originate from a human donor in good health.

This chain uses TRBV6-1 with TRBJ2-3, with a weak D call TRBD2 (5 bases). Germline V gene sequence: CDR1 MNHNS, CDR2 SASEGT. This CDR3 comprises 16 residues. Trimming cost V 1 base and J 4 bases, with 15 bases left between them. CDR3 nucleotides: TGTGCCAGCAGTGAAGGCCGCGGGCCAAGGGCAGATACGCAGTATTTT. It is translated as CASSEGRGPRADTQYF.

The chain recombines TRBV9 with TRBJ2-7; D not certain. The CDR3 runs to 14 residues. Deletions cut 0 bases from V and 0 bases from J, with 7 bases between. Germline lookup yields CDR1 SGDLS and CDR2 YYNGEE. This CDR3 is CASSVELHSYEQYF. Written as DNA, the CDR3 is TGTGCCAGCAGCGTAGAACTACACTCCTACGAGCAGTACTTC. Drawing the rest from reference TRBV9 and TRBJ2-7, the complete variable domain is DSGVTQTPKHLITATGQRVTLRCSPRSGDLSVYWYQQSLDQGLQFLIQYYNGEERAKGNILERFSAQQFPDLHSELNLSSLELGDSALYFCASSVELHSYEQYFGPGTRLTVT.

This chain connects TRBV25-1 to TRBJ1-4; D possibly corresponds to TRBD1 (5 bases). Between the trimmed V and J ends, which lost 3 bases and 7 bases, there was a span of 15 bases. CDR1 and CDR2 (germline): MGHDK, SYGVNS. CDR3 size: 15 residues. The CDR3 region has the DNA TGTGCCAGCAGTGATTTCCAGGGCTCCGGTGAAAAACTGTTTTTT. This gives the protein CASSDFQGSGEKLFF.

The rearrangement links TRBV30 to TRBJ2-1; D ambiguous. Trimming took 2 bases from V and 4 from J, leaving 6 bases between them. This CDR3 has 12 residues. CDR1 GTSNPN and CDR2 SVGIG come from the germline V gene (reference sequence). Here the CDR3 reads CAWSNRYNEQFF. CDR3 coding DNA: TGTGCCTGGAGTAACAGATACAATGAGCAGTTCTTC.

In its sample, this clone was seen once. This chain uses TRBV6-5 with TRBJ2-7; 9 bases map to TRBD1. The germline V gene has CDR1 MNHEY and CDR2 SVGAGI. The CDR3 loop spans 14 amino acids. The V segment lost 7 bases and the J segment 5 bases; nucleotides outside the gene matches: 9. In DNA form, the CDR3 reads TGTGCCAGCAAAATTGGGACAGGGTGGAACGAGCAGTACTTC. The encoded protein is CASKIGTGWNEQYF.

CDR3 nucleotide sequence: TGTGCCAGCAGCCACACGGGTTTCTACGAGCAGTACTTC. It encodes CASSHTGFYEQYF. The chain employs TRBV25-1 and TRBJ2-7; D ambiguous. This CDR3 comprises 13 residues. V dropped 6 bases and J dropped 3 bases, with 12 bases sitting between them. Germline CDR1 reads MGHDK; CDR2 reads SYGVNS.

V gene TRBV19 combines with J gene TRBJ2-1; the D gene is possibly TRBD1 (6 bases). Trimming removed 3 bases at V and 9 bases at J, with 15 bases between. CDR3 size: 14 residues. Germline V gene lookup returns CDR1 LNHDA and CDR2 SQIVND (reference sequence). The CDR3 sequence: CASSILGGSGEQFF. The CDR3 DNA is TGTGCCAGTAGTATCTTAGGGGGATCGGGTGAGCAGTTCTTC.

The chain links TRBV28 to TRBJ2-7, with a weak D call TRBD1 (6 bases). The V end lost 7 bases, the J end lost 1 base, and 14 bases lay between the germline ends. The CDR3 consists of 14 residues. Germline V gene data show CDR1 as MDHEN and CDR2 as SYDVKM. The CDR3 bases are TGTGCCAGCATTACAGGGTGGCCATCCTACGAGCAGTACTTC. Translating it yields CASITGWPSYEQYF.

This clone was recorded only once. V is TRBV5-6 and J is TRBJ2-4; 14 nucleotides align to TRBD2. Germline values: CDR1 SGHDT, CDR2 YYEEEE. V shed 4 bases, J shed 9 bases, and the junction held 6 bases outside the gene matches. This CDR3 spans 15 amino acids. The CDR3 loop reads CASSEGTSGRGIQYF. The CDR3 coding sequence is TGTGCCAGCAGCGAGGGGACTAGCGGGAGAGGCATTCAGTACTTC.

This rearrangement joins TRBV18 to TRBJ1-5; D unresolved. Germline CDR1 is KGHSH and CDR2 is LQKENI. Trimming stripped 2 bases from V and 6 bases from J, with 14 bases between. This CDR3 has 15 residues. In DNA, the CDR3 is TGTGCCAGCTCACCAGGAGGGTTCTTCGGTCAGCCCCAGCATTTT. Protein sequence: CASSPGGFFGQPQHF.

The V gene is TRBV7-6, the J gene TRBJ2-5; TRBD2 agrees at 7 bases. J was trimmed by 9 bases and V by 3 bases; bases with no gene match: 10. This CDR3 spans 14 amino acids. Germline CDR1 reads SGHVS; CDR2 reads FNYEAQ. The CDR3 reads CASSFGLVGGPQYF. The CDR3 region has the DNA TGTGCCAGCAGCTTTGGACTAGTGGGAGGGCCCCAGTACTTC.

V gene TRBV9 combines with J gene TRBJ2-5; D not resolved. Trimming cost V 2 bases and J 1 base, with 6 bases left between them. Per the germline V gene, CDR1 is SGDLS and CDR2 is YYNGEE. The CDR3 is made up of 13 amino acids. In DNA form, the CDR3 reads TGTGCCAGCAGCGTTTACAGCCAAGAGACCCAGTACTTC. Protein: CASSVYSQETQYF.

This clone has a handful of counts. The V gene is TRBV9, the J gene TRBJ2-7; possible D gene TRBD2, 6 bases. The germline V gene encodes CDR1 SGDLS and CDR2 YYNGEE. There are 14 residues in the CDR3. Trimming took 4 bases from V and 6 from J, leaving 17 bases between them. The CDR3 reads CASSQDGGRFEQYF. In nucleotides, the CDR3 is TGTGCCAGCAGCCAGGACGGGGGTCGTTTCGAGCAGTACTTC. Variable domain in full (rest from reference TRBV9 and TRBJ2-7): DSGVTQTPKHLITATGQRVTLRCSPRSGDLSVYWYQQSLDQGLQFLIQYYNGEERAKGNILERFSAQQFPDLHSELNLSSLELGDSALYFCASSQDGGRFEQYFGPGTRLTVT.

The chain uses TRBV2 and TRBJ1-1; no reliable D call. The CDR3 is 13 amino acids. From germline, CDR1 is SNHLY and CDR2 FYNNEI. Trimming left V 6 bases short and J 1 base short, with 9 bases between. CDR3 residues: CASRLERNTEAFF. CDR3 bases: TGTGCCAGCAGACTTGAACGGAACACTGAAGCTTTCTTT.

CDR3 protein: CASSVGGSGNEQYF. DNA of the CDR3: TGTGCCAGCAGCGTAGGTGGGAGTGGAAACGAGCAGTACTTC. The genes are TRBV9 and TRBJ2-7; TRBD2 might be the D (5 bases). Germline CDR1 is SGDLS and CDR2 is YYNGEE. This CDR3 contains 14 residues. Trimming shortened V by 0 bases and J by 5 bases, and 12 bases separated the two germline ends.

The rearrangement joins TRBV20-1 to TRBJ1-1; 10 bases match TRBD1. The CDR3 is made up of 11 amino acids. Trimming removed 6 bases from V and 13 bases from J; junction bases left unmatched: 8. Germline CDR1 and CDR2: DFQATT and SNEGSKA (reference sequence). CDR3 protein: CSALDRGLRFF. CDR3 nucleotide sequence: TGCAGTGCCCTAGACAGGGGGCTTCGTTTCTTT.

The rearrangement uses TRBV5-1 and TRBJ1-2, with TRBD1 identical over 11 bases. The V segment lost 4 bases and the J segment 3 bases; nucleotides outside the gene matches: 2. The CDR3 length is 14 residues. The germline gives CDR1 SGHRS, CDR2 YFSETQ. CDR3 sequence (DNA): TGCGCCAGCAGCGAGGACAGGGGGCACTATGGCTACACCTTC. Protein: CASSEDRGHYGYTF.

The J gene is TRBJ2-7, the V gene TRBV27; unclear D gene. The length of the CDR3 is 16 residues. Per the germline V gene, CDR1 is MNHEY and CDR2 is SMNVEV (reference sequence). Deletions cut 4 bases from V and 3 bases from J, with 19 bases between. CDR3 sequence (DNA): TGTGCCAGCAGTTCCCCCACCACTGGCGGATACTACGAGCAGTACTTC. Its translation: CASSSPTTGGYYEQYF.

This chain's CDR3 is CSVGSGENEQYF. CDR3 nucleotides: TGCAGCGTAGGGTCCGGGGAAAACGAGCAGTACTTC. The chain links TRBV29-1 to TRBJ2-7; TRBD2 is a possible D gene (5 bases). The V gene lost 6 bases and the J gene lost 5 bases, with 14 bases spanning the gap. The CDR3 is 12 amino acids. Per the germline V gene, CDR1 is SQVTM and CDR2 is ANQGSEA.

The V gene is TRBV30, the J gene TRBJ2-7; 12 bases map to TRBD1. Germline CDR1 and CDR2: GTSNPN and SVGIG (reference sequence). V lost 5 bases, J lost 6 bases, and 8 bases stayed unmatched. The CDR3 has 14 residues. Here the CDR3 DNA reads TGTGCCTGGGCCCCCGGGACAGGGGGCCCCGAGCAGTACTTC. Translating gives CAWAPGTGGPEQYF.